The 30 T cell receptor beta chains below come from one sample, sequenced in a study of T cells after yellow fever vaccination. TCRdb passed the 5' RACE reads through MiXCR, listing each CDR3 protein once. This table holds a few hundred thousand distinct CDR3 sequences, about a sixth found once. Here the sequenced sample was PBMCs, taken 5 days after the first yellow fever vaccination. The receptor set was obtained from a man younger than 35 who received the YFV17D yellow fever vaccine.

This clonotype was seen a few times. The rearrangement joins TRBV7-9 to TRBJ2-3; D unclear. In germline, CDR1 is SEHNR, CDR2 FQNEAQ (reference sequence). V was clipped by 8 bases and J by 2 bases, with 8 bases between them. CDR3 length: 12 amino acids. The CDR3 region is CASLKITDTQYF. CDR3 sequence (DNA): TGTGCCAGCCTGAAGATCACAGATACGCAGTATTTT.

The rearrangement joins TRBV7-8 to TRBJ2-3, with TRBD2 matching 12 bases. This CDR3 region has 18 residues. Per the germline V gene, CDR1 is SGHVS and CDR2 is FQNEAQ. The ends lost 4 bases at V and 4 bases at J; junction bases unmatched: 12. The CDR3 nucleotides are TGTGCCAGCAGCTGGGATCCTCCTAGCGGGGGGGCCGCAGATACGCAGTATTTT. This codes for CASSWDPPSGGAADTQYF.

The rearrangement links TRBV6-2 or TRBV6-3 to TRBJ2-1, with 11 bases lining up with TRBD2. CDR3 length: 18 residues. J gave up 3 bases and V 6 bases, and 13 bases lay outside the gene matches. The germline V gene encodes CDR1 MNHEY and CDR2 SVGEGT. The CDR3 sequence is CASSTPPTSGGYYNEQFF. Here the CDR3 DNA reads TGTGCCAGCAGCACCCCCCCCACTAGCGGGGGATACTACAATGAGCAGTTCTTC.

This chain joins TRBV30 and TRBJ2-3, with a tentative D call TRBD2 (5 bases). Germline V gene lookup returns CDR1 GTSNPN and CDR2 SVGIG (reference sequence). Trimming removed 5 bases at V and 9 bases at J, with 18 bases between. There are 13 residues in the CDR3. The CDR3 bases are TGTGCCTGGGCCTTGGAAGCCACGGGGACGCAGTATTTT. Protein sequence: CAWALEATGTQYF. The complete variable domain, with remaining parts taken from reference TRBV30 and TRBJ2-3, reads SQTIHQWPATLVQPVGSPLSLECTVEGTSNPNLYWYRQAAGRGLQLLFYSVGIGQISSEVPQNLSASRPQDRQFILSSKKLLLSDSGFYLCAWALEATGTQYFGPGTRLTVL.

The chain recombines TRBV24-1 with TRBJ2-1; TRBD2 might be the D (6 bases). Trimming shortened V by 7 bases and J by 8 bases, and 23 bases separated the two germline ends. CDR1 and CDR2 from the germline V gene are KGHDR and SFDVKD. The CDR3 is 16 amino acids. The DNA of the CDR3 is TGTGCCACCAGCCCCCGCGCGGGGTCTAGGTATGATGAGCAGTTCTTC. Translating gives CATSPRAGSRYDEQFF.

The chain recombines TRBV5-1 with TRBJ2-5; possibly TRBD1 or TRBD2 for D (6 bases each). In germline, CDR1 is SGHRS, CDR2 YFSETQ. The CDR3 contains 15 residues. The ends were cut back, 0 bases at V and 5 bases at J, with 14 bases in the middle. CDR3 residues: CASSLAGGVGETQYF. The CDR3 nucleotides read TGCGCCAGCAGCTTGGCCGGGGGCGTTGGGGAGACCCAGTACTTC. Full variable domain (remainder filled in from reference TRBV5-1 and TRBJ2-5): KAGVTQTPRYLIKTRGQQVTLSCSPISGHRSVSWYQQTPGQGLQFLFEYFSETQRNKGNFPGRFSGRQFSNSRSEMNVSTLELGDSALYLCASSLAGGVGETQYFGPGTRLLVL.

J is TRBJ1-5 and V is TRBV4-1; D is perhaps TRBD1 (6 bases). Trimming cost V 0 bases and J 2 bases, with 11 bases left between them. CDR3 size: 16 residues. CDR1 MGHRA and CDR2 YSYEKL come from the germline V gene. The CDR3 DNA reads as TGCGCCAGCAGCCAAGATGGAGCAGGGGGCAATCAGCCCCAGCATTTT. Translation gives CASSQDGAGGNQPQHF.

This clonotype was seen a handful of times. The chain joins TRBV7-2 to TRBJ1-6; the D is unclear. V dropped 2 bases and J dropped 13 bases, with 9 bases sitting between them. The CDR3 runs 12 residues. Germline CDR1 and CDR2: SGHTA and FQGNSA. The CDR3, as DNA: TGTGCCAGCAGCTTAAACTTATCGCCCCTCCACTTT. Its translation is CASSLNLSPLHF.

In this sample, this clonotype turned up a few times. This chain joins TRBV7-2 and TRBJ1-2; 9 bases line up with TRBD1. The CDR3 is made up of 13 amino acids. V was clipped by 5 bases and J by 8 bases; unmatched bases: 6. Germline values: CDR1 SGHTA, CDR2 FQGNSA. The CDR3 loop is CASSTQGAQGYTF. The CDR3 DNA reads TGTGCCAGCAGCACACAGGGGGCGCAAGGCTACACCTTC.

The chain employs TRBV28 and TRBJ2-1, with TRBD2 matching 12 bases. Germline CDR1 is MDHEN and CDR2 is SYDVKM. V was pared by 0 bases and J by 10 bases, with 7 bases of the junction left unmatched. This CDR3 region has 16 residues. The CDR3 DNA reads TGTGCCAGCAGTTTATGGGCTAGCGGGGGGGCGAGGGAGCAGTTCTTC. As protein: CASSLWASGGAREQFF.

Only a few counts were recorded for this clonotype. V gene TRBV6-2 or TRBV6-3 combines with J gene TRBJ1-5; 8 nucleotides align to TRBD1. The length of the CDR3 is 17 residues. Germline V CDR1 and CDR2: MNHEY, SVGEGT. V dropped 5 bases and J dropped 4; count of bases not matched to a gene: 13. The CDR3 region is CASSRLARQGLNQPQHF. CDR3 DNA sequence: TGTGCCAGCAGTCGACTAGCCCGACAGGGGCTAAATCAGCCCCAGCATTTT.

CDR3 sequence reads: CAWSVEGGYEQYF. The DNA for the CDR3 is TGTGCCTGGAGTGTAGAGGGAGGCTACGAGCAGTACTTC. This chain connects TRBV30 to TRBJ2-7; D is perhaps TRBD2 (6 bases). The germline V and J ends were trimmed by 0 bases and 3 bases, with 9 bases remaining between them. This CDR3 contains 13 residues. The V gene's germline CDR1 is GTSNPN and CDR2 SVGIG (reference sequence).

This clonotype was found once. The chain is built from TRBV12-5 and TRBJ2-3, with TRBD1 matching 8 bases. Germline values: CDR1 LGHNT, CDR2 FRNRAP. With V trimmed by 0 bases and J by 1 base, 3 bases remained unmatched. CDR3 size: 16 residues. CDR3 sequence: CASGLVLGQGTDTQYF. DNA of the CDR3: TGTGCTAGTGGTTTGGTTTTGGGACAGGGCACAGATACGCAGTATTTT.

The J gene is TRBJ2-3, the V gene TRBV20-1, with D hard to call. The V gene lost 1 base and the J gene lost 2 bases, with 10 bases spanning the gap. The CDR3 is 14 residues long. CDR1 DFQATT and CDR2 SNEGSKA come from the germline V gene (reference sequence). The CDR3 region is CSARARRITDTQYF. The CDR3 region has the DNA TGCAGTGCTAGAGCCCGGAGAATCACAGATACGCAGTATTTT.

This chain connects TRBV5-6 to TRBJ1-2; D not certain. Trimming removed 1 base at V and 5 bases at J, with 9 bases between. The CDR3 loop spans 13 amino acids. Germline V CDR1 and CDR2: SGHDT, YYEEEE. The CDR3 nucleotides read TGTGCCAGCAGCTTGTGGGAAGAGTATGGCTACACCTTC. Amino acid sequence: CASSLWEEYGYTF.

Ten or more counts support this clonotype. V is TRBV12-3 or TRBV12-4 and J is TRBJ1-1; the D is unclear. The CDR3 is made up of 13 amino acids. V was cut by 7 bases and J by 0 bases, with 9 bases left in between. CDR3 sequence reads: CASTQLLNTEAFF. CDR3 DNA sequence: TGTGCCAGCACCCAATTGCTGAACACTGAAGCTTTCTTT.

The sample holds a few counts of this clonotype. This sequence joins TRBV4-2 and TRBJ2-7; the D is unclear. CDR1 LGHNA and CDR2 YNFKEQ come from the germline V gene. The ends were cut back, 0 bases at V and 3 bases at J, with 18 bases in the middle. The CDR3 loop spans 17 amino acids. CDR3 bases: TGTGCCAGCAGCCAAGATAGTTTTGGGGTCAGCCACTACGAGCAGTACTTC. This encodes CASSQDSFGVSHYEQYF.

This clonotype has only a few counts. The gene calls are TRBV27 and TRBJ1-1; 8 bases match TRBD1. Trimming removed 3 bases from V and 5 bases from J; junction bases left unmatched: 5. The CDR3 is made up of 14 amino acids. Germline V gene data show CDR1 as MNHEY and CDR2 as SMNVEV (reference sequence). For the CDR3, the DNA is TGTGCCAGCAGTTTCAGGGACAGGTGGACTGAAGCTTTCTTT. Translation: CASSFRDRWTEAFF.

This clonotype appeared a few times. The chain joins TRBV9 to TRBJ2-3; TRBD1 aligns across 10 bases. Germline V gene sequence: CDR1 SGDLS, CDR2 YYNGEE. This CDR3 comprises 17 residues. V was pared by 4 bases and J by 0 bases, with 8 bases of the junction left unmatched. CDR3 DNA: TGTGCCAGCAGCATCCGGGACAGGGGTCCTAGCACAGATACGCAGTATTTT. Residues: CASSIRDRGPSTDTQYF.

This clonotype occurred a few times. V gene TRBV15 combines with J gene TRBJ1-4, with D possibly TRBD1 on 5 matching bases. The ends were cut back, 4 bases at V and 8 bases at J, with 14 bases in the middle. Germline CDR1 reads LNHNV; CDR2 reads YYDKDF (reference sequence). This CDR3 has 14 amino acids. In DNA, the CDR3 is TGTGCCACCAGCATCAGGCGGGGGAGGGAAAAACTGTTTTTT. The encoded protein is CATSIRRGREKLFF.

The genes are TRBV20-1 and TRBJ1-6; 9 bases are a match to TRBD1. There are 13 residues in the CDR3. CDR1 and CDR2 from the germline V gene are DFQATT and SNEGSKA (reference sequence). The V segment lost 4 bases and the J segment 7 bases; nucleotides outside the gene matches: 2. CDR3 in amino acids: CSATGQGNSPLHF. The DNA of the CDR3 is TGCAGTGCTACCGGACAGGGGAATTCACCCCTCCACTTT.

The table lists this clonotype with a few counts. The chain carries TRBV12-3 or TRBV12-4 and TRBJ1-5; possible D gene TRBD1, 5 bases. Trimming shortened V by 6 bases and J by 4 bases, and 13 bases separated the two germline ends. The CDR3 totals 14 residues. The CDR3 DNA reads TGTGCCAGCAGCCGGATGACAGAGAATCAGCCCCAGCATTTT. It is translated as CASSRMTENQPQHF.

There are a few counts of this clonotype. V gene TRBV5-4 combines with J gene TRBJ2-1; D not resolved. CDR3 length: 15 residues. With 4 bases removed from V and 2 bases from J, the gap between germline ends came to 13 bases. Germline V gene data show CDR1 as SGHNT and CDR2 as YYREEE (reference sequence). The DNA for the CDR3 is TGTGCCAGCAGCCTCACTACGGACGCCTACAATGAGCAGTTCTTC. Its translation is CASSLTTDAYNEQFF.

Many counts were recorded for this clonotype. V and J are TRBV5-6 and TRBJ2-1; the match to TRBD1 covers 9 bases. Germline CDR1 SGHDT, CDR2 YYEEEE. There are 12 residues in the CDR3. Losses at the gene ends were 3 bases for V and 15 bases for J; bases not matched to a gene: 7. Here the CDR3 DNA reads TGTGCCAGCAGCTCCGACAGGGGGTTTTTGTTCTTC. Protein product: CASSSDRGFLFF.

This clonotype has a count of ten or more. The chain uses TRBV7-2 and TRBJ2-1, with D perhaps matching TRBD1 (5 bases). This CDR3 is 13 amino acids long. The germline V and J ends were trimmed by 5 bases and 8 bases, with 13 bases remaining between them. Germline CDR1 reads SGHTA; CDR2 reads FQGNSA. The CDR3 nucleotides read TGTGCCAGCAGCCGCGGCAGGGCTTATGAGCAGTTCTTC. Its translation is CASSRGRAYEQFF.

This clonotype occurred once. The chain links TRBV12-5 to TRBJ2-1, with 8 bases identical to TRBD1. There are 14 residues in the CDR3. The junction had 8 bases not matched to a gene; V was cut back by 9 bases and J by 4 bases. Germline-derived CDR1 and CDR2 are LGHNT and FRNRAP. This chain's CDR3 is CASVPRGPYNEQFF. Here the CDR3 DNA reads TGTGCTAGCGTACCCAGGGGGCCATACAATGAGCAGTTCTTC.

This CDR3 reads CASSVEAGNYGYTF. CDR3 bases: TGTGCCAGCAGCGTAGAGGCAGGGAACTATGGCTACACCTTC. This chain uses TRBV9 with TRBJ1-2; perhaps TRBD1 as D (5 bases). CDR1 and CDR2 from the germline V gene are SGDLS and YYNGEE. The CDR3 extends over 14 amino acids. V gave up 0 bases and J gave up 2 bases, with 8 bases separating them.

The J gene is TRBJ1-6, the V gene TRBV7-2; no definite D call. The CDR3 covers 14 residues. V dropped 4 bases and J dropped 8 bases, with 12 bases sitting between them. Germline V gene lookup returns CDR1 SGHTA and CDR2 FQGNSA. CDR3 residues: CASSSGEPDSPLHF. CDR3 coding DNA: TGTGCCAGCAGCTCCGGAGAGCCGGATTCACCCCTCCACTTT.

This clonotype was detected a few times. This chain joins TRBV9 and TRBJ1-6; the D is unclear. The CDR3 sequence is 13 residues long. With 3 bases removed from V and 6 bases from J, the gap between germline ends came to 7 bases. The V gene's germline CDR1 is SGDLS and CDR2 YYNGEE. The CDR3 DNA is TGTGCCAGCAGCGAAACAGCTAATTCACCCCTCCACTTT. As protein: CASSETANSPLHF.

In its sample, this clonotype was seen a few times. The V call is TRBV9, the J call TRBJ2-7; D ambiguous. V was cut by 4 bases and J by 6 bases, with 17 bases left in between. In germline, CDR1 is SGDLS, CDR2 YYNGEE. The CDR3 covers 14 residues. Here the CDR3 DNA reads TGTGCCAGCAGCCCAAATGCGGCTACGGGCGAGCAGTACTTC. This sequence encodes CASSPNAATGEQYF.